The 24 T cell receptor beta chains given below trace back to one sample, sequenced in a study of T cell clonotyping in hematopoietic cell transplantation. The table came from immunoSEQ multiplex PCR; TCRdb's copy has only in-frame clones and leaves some out. The table lists 6,500 to 10,000 clones, roughly 62% of them singletons. The sequencing used peripheral blood mononuclear cells, collected 100 days after allogeneic stem cell transplant. The origin of the receptors is a male patient between 55 and 70 years old who had an allogeneic stem cell transplant from an unrelated donor, so the T cells may come from the graft donor. Some clones in this sample may be carry-over from other donors' samples.

The chain has TRBV5-1 and TRBJ1-1; D call uncertain. The CDR3 is 16 residues long. Germline values: CDR1 SGHRS, CDR2 YFSETQ. The ends were cut back, 4 bases at V and 1 base at J, with 17 bases in the middle. The CDR3 nucleotides read TGCGCCAGCAGCCCAAATATGCTGACGCCGAACACTGAAGCTTTCTTT. It encodes CASSPNMLTPNTEAFF.

The chain links TRBV4-1 to TRBJ1-1, with D hard to call. The CDR3 is 13 residues long. From germline, CDR1 is MGHRA and CDR2 YSYEKL. Trimming shortened V by 0 bases and J by 4 bases, and 6 bases separated the two germline ends. The CDR3 reads CASSQDPGTEAFF. The CDR3 nucleotides are TGCGCCAGCAGCCAAGATCCGGGCACTGAAGCTTTCTTT.

This clone showed up just once. The chain is built from TRBV6-5 and TRBJ2-7, with a possible D match to TRBD1 (6 bases). The CDR3 covers 15 residues. V was clipped by 6 bases and J by 1 base, with 16 bases between them. Looked up from germline, CDR1 is MNHEY and CDR2 is SVGAGI. This chain's CDR3 is CASSPWADRSYEQYF. CDR3 nucleotide sequence: TGTGCCAGCAGCCCGTGGGCCGACAGGTCCTACGAGCAGTACTTC.

By proportion, this clone is medium-sized. The chain uses TRBV27 and TRBJ1-2; D call uncertain. The CDR3 is 11 residues long. CDR1 is MNHEY, CDR2 SMNVEV, per germline (reference sequence). V lost 5 bases, J lost 10 bases, and 11 bases lay in between. The DNA for the CDR3 is TGTGCCAGCAGTGTAGGAGGGCTCTACACCTTC. Translation: CASSVGGLYTF.

The chain joins TRBV6-6 to TRBJ1-1; D might be TRBD1 (5 bases). This CDR3 is 15 amino acids long. Between the trimmed V and J ends, which lost 5 bases and 4 bases, there was a span of 17 bases. The germline V gene has CDR1 MNHNY and CDR2 SVGAGI (reference sequence). The CDR3: CASSKATSGGTEAFF. The CDR3 DNA reads as TGTGCCAGCAGTAAGGCCACGTCCGGGGGCACTGAAGCTTTCTTT.

This clone has more than one count but fewer than ten. V gene TRBV9 combines with J gene TRBJ2-1, with 13 positions matching TRBD2. CDR3 length: 18 amino acids. V dropped 5 bases and J dropped 2; count of bases not matched to a gene: 10. Germline values: CDR1 SGDLS, CDR2 YYNGEE. The CDR3 spells CASSSRTSGGQPYNEQFF. CDR3 nucleotide sequence: TGTGCCAGCAGTAGCAGGACTAGCGGGGGACAACCCTACAATGAGCAGTTCTTC.

This clone was counted once. CDR3 amino acids: CASSQEWGAGPYGYTF. CDR3 sequence (DNA): TGTGCCAGCAGCCAAGAATGGGGGGCAGGCCCCTATGGCTACACCTTC. The chain has TRBV14 and TRBJ1-2; D is perhaps TRBD1 (6 bases). The CDR3 spans 16 residues. The V gene's germline CDR1 is SGHDN and CDR2 FVKESK. V was trimmed by 0 bases and J by 4 bases, leaving 15 bases between them.

This clone was counted a single time. The chain combines TRBV5-1 with TRBJ1-6; D not certain. V lost 0 bases and J lost 9, with 19 bases in between. The V gene's germline CDR1 is SGHRS and CDR2 YFSETQ. This CDR3 is 17 amino acids long. CDR3 protein: CASSLGQDTLLLSPLHF. CDR3 bases: TGCGCCAGCAGCTTGGGACAAGACACGCTTCTTCTTTCACCCCTCCACTTT.

This clone was counted once. This chain connects TRBV7-9 to TRBJ1-3; D not certain. The CDR3 is 13 amino acids. V dropped 3 bases and J dropped 4 bases, with 7 bases sitting between them. From germline, CDR1 is SEHNR and CDR2 FQNEAQ (reference sequence). The CDR3 protein is CASSLRKGNTIYF. The CDR3 DNA is TGTGCCAGCAGCTTGCGAAAGGGAAACACCATATATTTT. The full variable domain, rest sourced from reference TRBV7-9 and TRBJ1-3, is DTGVSQNPRHKITKRGQNVTFRCDPISEHNRLYWYRQTLGQGPEFLTYFQNEAQLEKSRLLSDRFSAERPKGSFSTLEIQRTEQGDSAMYLCASSLRKGNTIYFGEGSWLTVV.

The CDR3 bases are TGTGCCAGTAGTTCCGGCGACAACGACGGGCAGTACTTC. Protein product: CASSSGDNDGQYF. This chain joins TRBV19 and TRBJ2-7; D gene unclear. Germline V gene lookup returns CDR1 LNHDA and CDR2 SQIVND (reference sequence). The CDR3 has 13 residues. V lost 5 bases to trimming and J lost 9 bases, with 17 bases between them.

This sequence joins TRBV7-9 and TRBJ2-4; perhaps TRBD1 as D (5 bases). CDR3 size: 14 residues. V was clipped by 1 base and J by 7 bases, with 11 bases between them. Germline CDR1 is SEHNR and CDR2 is FQNEAQ (reference sequence). The CDR3 nucleotides are TGTGCCAGCAGCTTAGAGGGGATCTGGAACATTCAGTACTTC. It yields the protein CASSLEGIWNIQYF.

This clone was observed a few times. This chain uses TRBV29-1 with TRBJ2-6, with D possibly being TRBD2 (6 bases). CDR3 length: 14 amino acids. Germline assignment: CDR1 SQVTM and CDR2 ANQGSEA. Between the trimmed V and J ends, which lost 2 bases and 3 bases, there was a span of 8 bases. The CDR3 loop is CSVESGVGANVLTF. The CDR3 coding sequence is TGCAGCGTTGAATCGGGGGTTGGGGCCAACGTCCTGACTTTC.

CDR3 region: CASSPIIRGTSTF. The CDR3 coding sequence is TGTGCCAGCAGTCCAATAATCAGGGGGACATCGACCTTC. The rearrangement uses TRBV27 and TRBJ1-2; TRBD1 aligns across 7 bases. The germline CDR1 and CDR2 sequences are MNHEY and SMNVEV (reference sequence). CDR3 size: 13 residues. Trimming cost V 5 bases and J 14 bases; bases outside gene matches: 14.

This clone was recorded once. The rearrangement uses TRBV11-2 and TRBJ2-5; D could derive from TRBD1 or TRBD2 (6 bases each). Germline CDR1 reads SGHAT; CDR2 reads FQNNGV. V lost 1 base and J 2 bases, leaving 11 bases between the germline ends. The CDR3 consists of 15 residues. The CDR3 reads CASSLGRGIQETQYF. The CDR3 DNA reads as TGTGCCAGCAGCTTAGGGAGGGGGATTCAAGAGACCCAGTACTTC.

The V call is TRBV5-1, the J call TRBJ2-6; a possible D gene is TRBD2 (6 bases). Trimming cost V 4 bases and J 0 bases, with 14 bases left between them. CDR1 and CDR2 from the germline V gene are SGHRS and YFSETQ. CDR3 length equals 17 residues. The CDR3 sequence is CASSDSGLSSGANVLTF. The CDR3 DNA is TGCGCCAGCAGCGATTCGGGACTCAGCTCTGGGGCCAACGTCCTGACTTTC.

The chain combines TRBV7-8 with TRBJ2-3, with 8 positions matching TRBD2. The CDR3 is made up of 16 amino acids. CDR1 is SGHVS and CDR2 is FQNEAQ in the germline V gene. With 2 bases clipped from V and 2 bases from J, the junction kept 6 bases outside the gene matches. CDR3 DNA: TGTGCCAGCAGCTTATCGGGGGGGACCGCCACAGATACGCAGTATTTT. Translating it yields CASSLSGGTATDTQYF.

This clone is deemed medium-sized. The rearrangement joins TRBV7-9 to TRBJ1-6, with D hard to call. Trimming stripped 3 bases from V and 8 bases from J, with 11 bases between. Germline-derived CDR1 and CDR2 are SEHNR and FQNEAQ (reference sequence). The CDR3 spans 14 residues. DNA of the CDR3: TGTGCCAGCAGCTTGACTACCGGGGATTCACCCCTCCACTTT. Protein product: CASSLTTGDSPLHF.

The rearrangement uses TRBV11-2 and TRBJ2-7; D is uncertain. Germline V lookup: CDR1 SGHAT, CDR2 FQNNGV. V lost 3 bases to trimming and J lost 3 bases, with 15 bases between them. This CDR3 contains 15 residues. CDR3 sequence (DNA): TGTGCCAGCAGCTTGTGGAAGGAGAGAGTCTACGAGCAGTACTTC. It specifies CASSLWKERVYEQYF.

In DNA, the CDR3 is TGCGCCAGCAGCTTGGTACAAGAAAACACTGAAGCTTTCTTT. Its translation: CASSLVQENTEAFF. The chain is built from TRBV5-1 and TRBJ1-1; the D is unclear. The CDR3 contains 14 residues. CDR1 is SGHRS and CDR2 is YFSETQ in the germline V gene. Trimming removed 0 bases from V and 2 bases from J, with 8 bases in between.

The rearrangement links TRBV28 to TRBJ1-1; 10 bases are shared with TRBD1. This CDR3 region has 14 residues. J was trimmed by 5 bases and V by 7 bases; bases with no gene match: 7. From germline, CDR1 is MDHEN and CDR2 SYDVKM. CDR3 nucleotide sequence: TGTGCCAGCAAAGGACAGGGGGTGAGGACTGAAGCTTTCTTT. Its translation: CASKGQGVRTEAFF.

This clone was seen a few times. The CDR3, as DNA: TGCGCCAGCAGCCAGTTCCAGGGAAACACTGAAGCTTTCTTT. This translates into CASSQFQGNTEAFF. The chain combines TRBV4-1 with TRBJ1-1, with a tentative D call TRBD1 (5 bases). Trimming stripped 3 bases from V and 2 bases from J, with 10 bases between. CDR3 length equals 14 residues. The V gene's germline CDR1 is MGHRA and CDR2 YSYEKL.

Within the sample, this clone is medium-sized (0.01 to 0.1%). The chain recombines TRBV6-5 with TRBJ1-1; the D is unclear. The germline CDR1 and CDR2 sequences are MNHEY and SVGAGI. This CDR3 has 14 amino acids. V gave up 3 bases and J gave up 2 bases, with 10 bases separating them. The DNA for the CDR3 is TGTGCCAGCAGTTATTTCGGGTATAACACTGAAGCTTTCTTT. Its protein is CASSYFGYNTEAFF.

The rearrangement links TRBV11-3 to TRBJ1-1, with D perhaps TRBD1 (5 bases). The CDR3 length is 14 residues. Germline CDR1 SGHNT, CDR2 YENEEA. V lost 8 bases, J lost 1 base, and 14 bases lay in between. The chain's CDR3 is CASGPGGSNTEAFF. The CDR3 DNA sequence: TGTGCCAGCGGCCCCGGGGGGTCGAACACTGAAGCTTTCTTT.

CDR3 region: CASSMDLGEKLFF. The DNA for the CDR3 is TGTGCCAGCAGCATGGACCTGGGGGAAAAACTGTTTTTT. V is TRBV5-4 and J is TRBJ1-4; D unclear. Trimming pared 4 bases from V and 8 bases from J, leaving 12 bases between. Per the germline V gene, CDR1 is SGHNT and CDR2 is YYREEE (reference sequence). This CDR3 has 13 amino acids.